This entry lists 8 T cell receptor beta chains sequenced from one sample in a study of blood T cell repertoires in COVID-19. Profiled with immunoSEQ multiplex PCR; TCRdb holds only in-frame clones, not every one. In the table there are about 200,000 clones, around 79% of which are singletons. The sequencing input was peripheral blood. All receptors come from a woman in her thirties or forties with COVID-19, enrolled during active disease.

The CDR3 coding sequence is TGTGCCAGCAGAAATAACAATGAGCAGTTCTTC. Translation gives CASRNNNEQFF. This chain connects TRBV2 to TRBJ2-1; D not certain. CDR1 and CDR2 (germline): SNHLY, FYNNEI. V lost 6 bases to trimming and J lost 5 bases, with 5 bases between them. The CDR3 has 11 amino acids.

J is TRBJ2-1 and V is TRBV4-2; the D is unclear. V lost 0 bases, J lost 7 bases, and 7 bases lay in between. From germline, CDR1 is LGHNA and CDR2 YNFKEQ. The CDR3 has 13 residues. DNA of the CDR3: TGTGCCAGCAGCCAAGATTACTGGAATGAGCAGTTCTTC. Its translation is CASSQDYWNEQFF.

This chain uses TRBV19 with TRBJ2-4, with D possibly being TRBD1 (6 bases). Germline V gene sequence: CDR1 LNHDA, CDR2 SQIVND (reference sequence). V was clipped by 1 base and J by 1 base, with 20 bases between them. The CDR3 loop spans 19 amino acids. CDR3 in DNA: TGTGCCAGTAGTATAGGGGCAGCAGGGGCCCAGGGGGCCAAAAACATTCAGTACTTC. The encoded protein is CASSIGAAGAQGAKNIQYF.

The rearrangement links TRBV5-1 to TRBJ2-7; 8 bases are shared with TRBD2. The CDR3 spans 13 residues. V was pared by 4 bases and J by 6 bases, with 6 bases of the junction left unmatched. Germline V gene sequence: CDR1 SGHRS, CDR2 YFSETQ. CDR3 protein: CASSPGGLIEQYF. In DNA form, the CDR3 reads TGCGCCAGCAGCCCGGGAGGGTTAATCGAGCAGTACTTC.

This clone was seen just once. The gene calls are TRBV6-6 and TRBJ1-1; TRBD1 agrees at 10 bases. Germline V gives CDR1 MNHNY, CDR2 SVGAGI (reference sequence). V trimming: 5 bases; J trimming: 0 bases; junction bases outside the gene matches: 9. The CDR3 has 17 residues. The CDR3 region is CASSPGQGVPMNTEAFF. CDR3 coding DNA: TGTGCCAGCAGTCCCGGACAGGGGGTTCCCATGAACACTGAAGCTTTCTTT.

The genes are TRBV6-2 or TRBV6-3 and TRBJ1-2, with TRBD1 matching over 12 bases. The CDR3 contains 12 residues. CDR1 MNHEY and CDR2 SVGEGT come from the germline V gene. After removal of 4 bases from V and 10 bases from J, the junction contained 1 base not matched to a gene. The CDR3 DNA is TGTGCCAGCAGTTGGGACAGGGGGCACTACACCTTC. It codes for CASSWDRGHYTF.

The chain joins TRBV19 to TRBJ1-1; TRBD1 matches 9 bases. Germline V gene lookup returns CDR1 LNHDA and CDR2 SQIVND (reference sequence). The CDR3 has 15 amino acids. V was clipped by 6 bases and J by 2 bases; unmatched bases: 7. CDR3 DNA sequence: TGTGCCAGTAGCAAGTTACAGGGGGCCAACACTGAAGCTTTCTTT. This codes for CASSKLQGANTEAFF.

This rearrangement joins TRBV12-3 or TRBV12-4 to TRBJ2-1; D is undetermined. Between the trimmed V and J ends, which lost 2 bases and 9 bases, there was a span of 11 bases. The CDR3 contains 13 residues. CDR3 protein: CASSLNVFGEQFF. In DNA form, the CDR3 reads TGTGCCAGCAGTTTAAACGTCTTCGGTGAGCAGTTCTTC.